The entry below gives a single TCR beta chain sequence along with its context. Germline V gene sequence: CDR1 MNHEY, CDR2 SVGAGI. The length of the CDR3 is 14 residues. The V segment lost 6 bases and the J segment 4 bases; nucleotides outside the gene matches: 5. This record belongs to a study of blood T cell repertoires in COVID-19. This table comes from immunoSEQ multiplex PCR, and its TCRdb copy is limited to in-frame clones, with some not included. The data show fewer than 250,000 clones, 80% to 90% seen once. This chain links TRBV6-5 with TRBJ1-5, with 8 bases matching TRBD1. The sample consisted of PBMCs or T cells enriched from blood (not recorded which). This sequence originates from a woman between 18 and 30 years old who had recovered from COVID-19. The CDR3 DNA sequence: TGTGCCAGCAGCCAGGGGGCCCTGAATCAGCCCCAGCATTTT. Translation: CASSQGALNQPQHF.